Following are 24 T cell receptor beta chains from one sample sequenced in a study of blood T cell repertoires in COVID-19. This table comes from immunoSEQ multiplex PCR, and its TCRdb copy is limited to in-frame clones, with some not included. The sample shows about 140,000 clones, roughly four fifths of them seen only once. Sequenced input: peripheral blood. Source of these receptors: a woman older than 75 with active or convalescent COVID-19.

The rearrangement links TRBV11-2 to TRBJ1-1; D possibly corresponds to TRBD1 (6 bases). Trimming shortened V by 5 bases and J by 5 bases, and 15 bases separated the two germline ends. The CDR3 sequence is 14 residues long. Germline V CDR1 and CDR2: SGHAT, FQNNGV. CDR3 residues: CASSINRVGTEAFF. The CDR3 bases are TGTGCCAGCAGCATAAACAGGGTCGGAACTGAAGCTTTCTTT. Filled out from reference TRBV11-2 and TRBJ1-1, the complete variable domain reads EAGVAQSPRYKIIEKRQSVAFWCNPISGHATLYWYQQILGQGPKLLIQFQNNGVVDDSQLPKDRFSAERLKGVDSTLKIQPAKLEDSAVYLCASSINRVGTEAFFGQGTRLTVV.

V usage is TRBV27 and J usage is TRBJ1-3; 7 nucleotides line up with TRBD1. There are 15 residues in the CDR3. Germline V gene sequence: CDR1 MNHEY, CDR2 SMNVEV (reference sequence). The V and J ends lost 10 bases and 4 bases, in that order; junction bases with no gene match: 13. CDR3 amino acids: CATELYRGSGNTIYF. The CDR3 region has the DNA TGTGCCACCGAACTTTACAGGGGATCGGGAAACACCATATATTTT.

V and J are TRBV30 and TRBJ1-1, with 7 bases identical to TRBD1. V shed 4 bases and J 3 bases; nucleotides not matched to a gene: 8. This CDR3 has 14 residues. The V gene's germline CDR1 is GTSNPN and CDR2 SVGIG (reference sequence). In DNA, the CDR3 is TGTGCCTGGATGGAGGGGACAGTTGACACTGAAGCTTTCTTT. This gives the protein CAWMEGTVDTEAFF. The whole variable domain, remainder taken from reference TRBV30 and TRBJ1-1, is SQTIHQWPATLVQPVGSPLSLECTVEGTSNPNLYWYRQAAGRGLQLLFYSVGIGQISSEVPQNLSASRPQDRQFILSSKKLLLSDSGFYLCAWMEGTVDTEAFFGQGTRLTVV.

The chain recombines TRBV7-9 with TRBJ2-1, with 7 bases identical to TRBD2. The CDR3 length is 14 residues. J was trimmed by 8 bases and V by 3 bases; bases with no gene match: 7. Germline values: CDR1 SEHNR, CDR2 FQNEAQ (reference sequence). CDR3 nucleotide sequence: TGTGCCAGCAGCTTCCGCGGGGGTTTCTATGAGCAGTTCTTC. The encoded protein is CASSFRGGFYEQFF. The full variable domain, completed using reference TRBV7-9 and TRBJ2-1, is DTGVSQNPRHKITKRGQNVTFRCDPISEHNRLYWYRQTLGQGPEFLTYFQNEAQLEKSRLLSDRFSAERPKGSFSTLEIQRTEQGDSAMYLCASSFRGGFYEQFFGPGTRLTVL.

This clone was observed a handful of times. The chain combines TRBV11-2 with TRBJ1-3; D not resolved. The V and J ends lost 5 bases and 0 bases respectively, with 8 bases between them. The CDR3 is made up of 14 amino acids. CDR1 is SGHAT and CDR2 is FQNNGV in the germline V gene. CDR3 amino acids: CASSPQISGNTIYF. CDR3 in DNA: TGTGCCAGCAGCCCCCAAATCTCTGGAAACACCATATATTTT.

V is TRBV6-2 or TRBV6-3 and J is TRBJ2-5; 9 bases match TRBD2. Germline values: CDR1 MNHEY, CDR2 SVGEGT. The V gene end was trimmed by 6 bases and the J gene end by 5 bases; junction bases not matched to a gene: 7. The CDR3 sequence is 14 residues long. The CDR3, as DNA: TGTGCCAGCAGCTTACTAGCGGGCGGCGAGACCCAGTACTTC. This codes for CASSLLAGGETQYF.

J is TRBJ2-3 and V is TRBV5-1, with TRBD2 identical over 7 bases. The germline V gene encodes CDR1 SGHRS and CDR2 YFSETQ. V lost 1 base to trimming and J lost 2 bases; unmatched junction nucleotides: 4. The CDR3 runs 15 residues. As DNA, the CDR3 is TGCGCCAGCAGCTTGACGGGGGGATTCACAGATACGCAGTATTTT. This sequence encodes CASSLTGGFTDTQYF.

This clone was recorded only once. The rearrangement uses TRBV10-1 and TRBJ1-2; perhaps TRBD1 as D (6 bases). In germline, CDR1 is WNHNN, CDR2 SYGVQD (reference sequence). This CDR3 has 11 amino acids. V lost 7 bases, J lost 6 bases, and 9 bases lay in between. CDR3 DNA sequence: TGCGCCAGCAACCGGACAGATGGCTACACCTTC. Its translation: CASNRTDGYTF.

Notes on this clone: In the same sample, other DNA sequences code for this CDR3. The rearrangement links TRBV9 to TRBJ1-3, with D perhaps matching TRBD1 (5 bases). CDR3 length equals 15 residues. V lost 2 bases and J lost 0, with 9 bases in between. Germline assignment: CDR1 SGDLS and CDR2 YYNGEE. CDR3 nucleotide sequence: TGTGCCAGCAGCGTTACAGGCTCCTCTGGAAACACCATATATTTT. It is translated as CASSVTGSSGNTIYF.

The rearrangement links TRBV19 to TRBJ2-1; the match to TRBD1 covers 7 bases. This CDR3 region has 13 residues. The V gene's germline CDR1 is LNHDA and CDR2 SQIVND (reference sequence). The V and J ends lost 11 bases and 0 bases, in that order; junction bases with no gene match: 4. In DNA form, the CDR3 reads TGTGCCCATGGACAGGTCTCCTACAATGAGCAGTTCTTC. This codes for CAHGQVSYNEQFF.

The genes are TRBV19 and TRBJ1-2, with 9 bases aligning to TRBD1. The CDR3 length is 13 residues. Per germline, CDR1 LNHDA and CDR2 SQIVND (reference sequence). V shed 5 bases, J shed 7 bases, and the junction held 5 bases outside the gene matches. CDR3 in amino acids: CASSVRQGGGYTF. CDR3 bases: TGTGCCAGTAGTGTCCGACAGGGGGGTGGCTACACCTTC.

The chain is built from TRBV28 and TRBJ2-5; D unresolved. The germline V gene has CDR1 MDHEN and CDR2 SYDVKM. Trimming pared 3 bases from V and 0 bases from J, leaving 8 bases between. The CDR3 is 14 residues long. The CDR3 DNA reads as TGTGCCAGCAGTTTCGGCAGGAACCAAGAGACCCAGTACTTC. This gives the protein CASSFGRNQETQYF.

The rearrangement joins TRBV30 to TRBJ2-5, with a weak D call TRBD1 (6 bases). This CDR3 region has 11 residues. CDR1 is GTSNPN and CDR2 is SVGIG in the germline V gene (reference sequence). The ends were cut back, 3 bases at V and 9 bases at J, with 11 bases in the middle. In DNA, the CDR3 is TGTGCCTGGAGCAAAGAGGGGGCCCAGTACTTC. Translating it yields CAWSKEGAQYF.

This chain uses TRBV4-3 with TRBJ1-5, with D uncertain. The CDR3 extends over 12 amino acids. V was cut by 2 bases and J by 6 bases, with 5 bases left in between. From germline, CDR1 is LGHNA and CDR2 YSLEER. This CDR3 is CASSQFFQPQHF. The CDR3, as DNA: TGCGCCAGCAGCCAATTCTTTCAGCCCCAGCATTTT.

The V call is TRBV4-2, the J call TRBJ2-2; tentatively, D is TRBD2 (5 bases). V lost 4 bases to trimming and J lost 2 bases, with 17 bases between them. This CDR3 contains 17 residues. CDR1 and CDR2 (germline): LGHNA, YNFKEQ. The CDR3 bases are TGTGCCAGCAGCCTAGTGAGGAGGCAAATCAACACCGGGGAGCTGTTTTTT. As protein: CASSLVRRQINTGELFF.

The chain recombines TRBV25-1 with TRBJ2-7, with D possibly TRBD2 on 7 matching bases. The CDR3 is 14 residues long. The V end lost 6 bases, the J end lost 3 bases, and 15 bases lay between the germline ends. Germline V lookup: CDR1 MGHDK, CDR2 SYGVNS. CDR3 sequence (DNA): TGTGCCAGCAGGGGGGGGGCAGCTGACTACGAGCAGTACTTC. Translated, it gives CASRGGAADYEQYF.

J is TRBJ1-1 and V is TRBV4-1, with 7 bases fitting TRBD1. Germline V lookup: CDR1 MGHRA, CDR2 YSYEKL. With V trimmed by 1 base and J by 7 bases, 3 bases remained unmatched. There are 13 residues in the CDR3. The CDR3 is CASSQGTGSEAFF. The CDR3 DNA reads as TGCGCCAGCAGCCAAGGGACAGGTAGTGAAGCTTTCTTT.

The rearrangement links TRBV28 to TRBJ1-1; tentative D call: TRBD1 (5 bases). The V gene lost 2 bases and the J gene lost 10 bases, with 11 bases spanning the gap. The CDR3 consists of 12 residues. Germline loops: CDR1 MDHEN, CDR2 SYDVKM. The CDR3 reads CASSLIGQRAFF. The CDR3 nucleotides read TGTGCCAGCAGTTTAATCGGACAAAGAGCTTTCTTT.

The V and J genes are TRBV7-9 and TRBJ1-1, with 8 bases matching TRBD1. The germline V gene encodes CDR1 SEHNR and CDR2 FQNEAQ (reference sequence). The CDR3 loop spans 14 amino acids. Trimming took 1 base from V and 5 from J; bases not matched to a gene: 3. The CDR3 DNA is TGTGCCAGCAGCTTAGGACAGGGGTGGACTGAAGCTTTCTTT. Translation: CASSLGQGWTEAFF.

The chain couples TRBV6-5 to TRBJ2-1, with unresolved D. The CDR3 runs to 13 residues. Trimming took off 0 bases at V and 10 bases at J, with 10 bases between the two ends. The germline V gene has CDR1 MNHEY and CDR2 SVGAGI. CDR3 bases: TGTGCCAGCAGTTACTCGAGTGCATACGAGCAGTTCTTC. It specifies CASSYSSAYEQFF.

This chain links TRBV1 with TRBJ2-5; the D segment call TRBD2 is taken from the table without a DNA check. TRBV1 is classified as a pseudogene. This CDR3 has 14 residues. The CDR3 DNA reads as TGCACCAGCAGCCAAGATACTAGTCAAGAGACCCAGTACTTC. It encodes CTSSQDTSQETQYF.

The J gene is TRBJ2-6, the V gene TRBV19, with a weak D call TRBD2 (6 bases). This CDR3 region has 17 residues. The germline V and J ends were trimmed by 1 base and 0 bases, with 10 bases remaining between them. Germline values: CDR1 LNHDA, CDR2 SQIVND (reference sequence). The CDR3 loop is CASSIGAGSSGANVLTF. CDR3 bases: TGTGCCAGTAGTATAGGTGCCGGGAGCTCTGGGGCCAACGTCCTGACTTTC. Looking up the rest from reference TRBV19 and TRBJ2-6 gives the full variable domain: DGGITQSPKYLFRKEGQNVTLSCEQNLNHDAMYWYRQDPGQGLRLIYYSQIVNDFQKGDIAEGYSVSREKKESFPLTVTSAQKNPTAFYLCASSIGAGSSGANVLTFGAGSRLTVL.

This chain links TRBV5-4 with TRBJ2-1; TRBD2 aligns across 14 bases. V shed 4 bases and J 10 bases; nucleotides not matched to a gene: 4. Germline V lookup: CDR1 SGHNT, CDR2 YYREEE (reference sequence). CDR3 size: 14 residues. CDR3 loop: CASSPRTSGGEQFF. The CDR3 bases are TGTGCCAGCAGCCCCAGGACTAGCGGGGGGGAGCAGTTCTTC.

There are a few counts of this clone. V usage is TRBV2 and J usage is TRBJ1-2; 9 nucleotides line up with TRBD1. The CDR3 covers 14 residues. After removal of 6 bases from V and 6 bases from J, the junction contained 8 bases not matched to a gene. Germline CDR1 reads SNHLY; CDR2 reads FYNNEI. CDR3: CASRGTGFFHGYTF. CDR3 sequence (DNA): TGTGCCAGCAGGGGGACAGGGTTTTTTCATGGCTACACCTTC.